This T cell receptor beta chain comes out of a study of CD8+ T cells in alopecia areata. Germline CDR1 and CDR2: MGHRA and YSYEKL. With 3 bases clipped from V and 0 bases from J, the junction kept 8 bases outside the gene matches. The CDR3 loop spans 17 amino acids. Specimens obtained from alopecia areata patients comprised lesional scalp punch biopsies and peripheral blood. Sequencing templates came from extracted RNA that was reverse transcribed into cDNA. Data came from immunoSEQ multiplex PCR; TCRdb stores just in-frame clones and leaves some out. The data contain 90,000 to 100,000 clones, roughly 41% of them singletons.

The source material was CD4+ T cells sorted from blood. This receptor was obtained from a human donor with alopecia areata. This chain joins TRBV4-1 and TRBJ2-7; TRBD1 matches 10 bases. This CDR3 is CASSQGTGVRISYEQYF. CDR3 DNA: TGCGCCAGCAGCCAGGGGACAGGGGTTAGAATCTCCTACGAGCAGTACTTC.